This is a list of T cell receptor beta chains from one sample in a study of blood T cell repertoires in COVID-19. TCRdb's table, derived via immunoSEQ multiplex PCR, lists solely in-frame clones and lacks some. The sample holds 230,000 or so clones, 80% to 90% seen once. Sequenced input: peripheral blood. The origin of the receptors is a woman between 35 and 50 years old who had recovered from COVID-19. Both conserved end residues are part of each CDR3. Each record gives: V gene, J gene, CDR3 protein.

>TRBV5-1|TRBJ2-1
CASSLDRGTEDNEQFF
>TRBV5-4|TRBJ1-2
CASRLAGRTPTDF
>TRBV6-6|TRBJ1-2
CASSPGQGGYDDYGYTF
>TRBV6-1|TRBJ1-1
CASSEREKGRSEAFF
>TRBV9|TRBJ1-2
CASSVGQGAGYTF
>TRBV9|TRBJ1-2
CASSVASGGHGYTF
>TRBV19|TRBJ2-5
CASSIDLSASGAETQYF
>TRBV5-1|TRBJ2-1
CASSFQGGSNEQFF
>TRBV19|TRBJ1-2
CASRQRTGTGAEYYGYTF
>TRBV15|TRBJ2-1
CATSRAGQYLDNEQFF
>TRBV5-4|TRBJ2-1
CASSWAGAPNEQFF
>TRBV3-1/TRBV3-2|TRBJ2-3
CASSQAGGSPHTDTQYF
>TRBV6-2/TRBV6-3|TRBJ2-2
CASSHSFLAGVTGELFF
>TRBV28|TRBJ2-2
CATLKGAGNTGELFF
>TRBV19|TRBJ2-5
CASSMGQGGETQYF
>TRBV2|TRBJ2-5
CASRQGLHEEETQYF
>TRBV9|TRBJ2-3
CASSVVWRASTDTQYF
>TRBV5-4|TRBJ1-1
CAGHGTGRSEAFF
>TRBV11-2|TRBJ2-7
CASSPQRGGREQYF
>TRBV20-1|TRBJ2-7
CSASDVADYEQYF
>TRBV15|TRBJ2-5
CATSRSGQWETQYF
>TRBV19|TRBJ2-1
CASSDPPGQGARNEQFF
>TRBV24-1|TRBJ1-2
CATSDSPGQADPGGYTF
>TRBV4-3|TRBJ2-6
CASSQEAARGANVLTF
>TRBV19|TRBJ1-2
CASSIQQGAVHGYTF
>TRBV5-1|TRBJ2-5
CASSPPGQGGGETQYF
>TRBV12-5|TRBJ2-6
CASYATESGANVLTF
>TRBV5-1|TRBJ2-2
CASKRLGLSNTGELFF
>TRBV14|TRBJ2-2
CASSHKLYGTSGAANTGELFF
>TRBV12-5|TRBJ1-2
CASGLRGLGGYTF
>TRBV24-1|TRBJ2-5
CATSEPTGSETQYF
>TRBV14|TRBJ2-7
CASSRGGGSYEQYF
>TRBV5-6|TRBJ2-2
CASNHAPGRKNTGELFF
>TRBV6-2/TRBV6-3|TRBJ2-2
CASSLRLAGALNTGELFF
>TRBV3-1/TRBV3-2|TRBJ2-2
CASSQNPGPGELFF
>TRBV24-1|TRBJ1-2
CATSDLGQTYGYTF
>TRBV10-3|TRBJ2-5
CAISAGETQYF
>TRBV4-3|TRBJ1-3
CASSQDRAGNTIYF
>TRBV27|TRBJ1-1
CASSLLGREAFF
>TRBV3-1/TRBV3-2|TRBJ2-1
CASSPGVSGGAREQFF
>TRBV2|TRBJ2-3
CASSDPGLAVPSQYF
>TRBV12-5|TRBJ1-2
CASGLVLLPYGYTF
>TRBV7-2|TRBJ2-7
CASSLVGYEQYF
>TRBV9|TRBJ1-2
CASSSRTGLGYTF
>TRBV9|TRBJ2-3
CASSVGSGGTDTQYF